This entry lists 32 T cell receptor beta chains sequenced from one sample in a study of shared clonotypes between healthy human individuals. Terminally differentiated effector memory CD45RA+ cells were excluded by CCR7 positive selection of CD45RO-negative cells. Data came from immunoSEQ multiplex PCR; TCRdb stores just in-frame clones and leaves some out. The table records roughly 2 million clones, roughly 95% of them present only once. Sequencing used naive CD8+ T cells sorted from blood. The receptors here all came from a young man in good health.

The chain recombines TRBV6-5 with TRBJ1-2; D gene unclear. Germline CDR1 MNHEY, CDR2 SVGAGI. This CDR3 spans 13 amino acids. Trimming cost V 6 bases and J 7 bases, with 15 bases left between them. CDR3 region: CASSPFQAGGYTF. For the CDR3, the DNA is TGTGCCAGCAGCCCATTCCAGGCCGGTGGCTACACCTTC.

A single count supports this clone. This rearrangement joins TRBV9 to TRBJ2-7, with TRBD2 matching over 10 bases. CDR3 length: 13 residues. The germline gives CDR1 SGDLS, CDR2 YYNGEE. Trimming cost V 7 bases and J 7 bases; bases outside gene matches: 8. The CDR3, as DNA: TGTGCCAGCTCCGCTAGCGGGAGTGATGAGCAGTACTTC. This sequence encodes CASSASGSDEQYF.

This clone has more than one count but fewer than ten. The V call is TRBV30, the J call TRBJ1-2; maybe TRBD1 (5 bases). V shed 4 bases and J shed 5 bases, with 20 bases lying between them. The germline gives CDR1 GTSNPN, CDR2 SVGIG (reference sequence). The CDR3 sequence is 15 residues long. The DNA for the CDR3 is TGTGCCTGGAATGTTGGGGGGACGGAGGAGTATGGCTACACCTTC. Translation: CAWNVGGTEEYGYTF. The full variable domain, completed using reference TRBV30 and TRBJ1-2, is SQTIHQWPATLVQPVGSPLSLECTVEGTSNPNLYWYRQAAGRGLQLLFYSVGIGQISSEVPQNLSASRPQDRQFILSSKKLLLSDSGFYLCAWNVGGTEEYGYTFGSGTRLTVV.

This chain links TRBV6-5 with TRBJ1-6; 9 bases agree with TRBD1. With 3 bases clipped from V and 8 bases from J, the junction kept 5 bases outside the gene matches. Looked up from germline, CDR1 is MNHEY and CDR2 is SVGAGI. This CDR3 contains 15 residues. The chain's CDR3 is CASSYATGGYSPLHF. The CDR3 nucleotides read TGTGCCAGCAGTTATGCGACAGGGGGGTATTCACCCCTCCACTTT.

V and J are TRBV19 and TRBJ2-1; TRBD1 is a possible D gene (6 bases). The CDR3 spans 15 residues. Trimming removed 3 bases from V and 2 bases from J, with 11 bases in between. Germline CDR1 LNHDA, CDR2 SQIVND (reference sequence). CDR3 coding DNA: TGTGCCAGTAGTATTGGTCAGGGGACCTACAATGAGCAGTTCTTC. The encoded protein is CASSIGQGTYNEQFF.

The chain links TRBV28 to TRBJ1-1, with D unresolved. The CDR3 covers 13 residues. In germline, CDR1 is MDHEN, CDR2 SYDVKM. Trimming cost V 4 bases and J 0 bases, with 6 bases left between them. The CDR3 coding sequence is TGTGCCAGCAGTTACAGCCTGAACACTGAAGCTTTCTTT. Translation: CASSYSLNTEAFF.

The chain employs TRBV7-9 and TRBJ1-2; 7 bases map to TRBD1. V was clipped by 7 bases and J by 4 bases; unmatched bases: 6. Germline V gives CDR1 SEHNR, CDR2 FQNEAQ (reference sequence). The CDR3 totals 13 residues. The CDR3 sequence is CASKRQGVYGYTF. In nucleotides, the CDR3 is TGTGCCAGCAAAAGGCAGGGGGTCTATGGCTACACCTTC. The full variable domain, in which reference TRBV7-9 and TRBJ1-2 provide the parts outside the CDR3, is DTGVSQNPRHKITKRGQNVTFRCDPISEHNRLYWYRQTLGQGPEFLTYFQNEAQLEKSRLLSDRFSAERPKGSFSTLEIQRTEQGDSAMYLCASKRQGVYGYTFGSGTRLTVV.

The chain has TRBV6-5 and TRBJ2-2; no clear D. The CDR3 sequence is 14 residues long. In germline, CDR1 is MNHEY, CDR2 SVGAGI. Trimming shortened V by 6 bases and J by 7 bases, and 15 bases separated the two germline ends. This chain's CDR3 is CASSQSITFGELFF. CDR3 nucleotides: TGTGCCAGCAGCCAATCCATCACCTTCGGGGAGCTGTTTTTT.

The genes are TRBV7-8 and TRBJ2-1; 7 positions match TRBD1. The CDR3 length is 13 residues. From germline, CDR1 is SGHVS and CDR2 FQNEAQ. Trimming at V came to 4 bases and at J to 7 bases, leaving 4 bases not matched to a gene. The DNA for the CDR3 is TGTGCCAGCAGCTCAGACAGGGTTAATGAGCAGTTCTTC. It encodes CASSSDRVNEQFF.

The chain has TRBV30 and TRBJ1-4, with D perhaps matching TRBD1 (5 bases). V was shortened by 0 bases and J by 8 bases, with 10 bases between the two germline ends. CDR3 length equals 13 residues. Per the germline V gene, CDR1 is GTSNPN and CDR2 is SVGIG (reference sequence). The CDR3 DNA sequence: TGTGCCTGGAGTGTCCTTCAGGGAGAAAAACTGTTTTTT. Its translation: CAWSVLQGEKLFF.

With regard to this clone: The same CDR3 can be traced to other DNA sequences in this sample. This chain links TRBV7-9 with TRBJ1-6; the D gene is possibly TRBD1 (6 bases). Per germline, CDR1 SEHNR and CDR2 FQNEAQ (reference sequence). V lost 3 bases and J lost 6, with 12 bases in between. This CDR3 spans 15 amino acids. CDR3 sequence (DNA): TGTGCCAGCAGCTTGGGGCAGGGGCTTAATTCACCCCTCCACTTT. This sequence encodes CASSLGQGLNSPLHF.

This chain's CDR3 is CASSITGGLDYGYTF. In DNA form, the CDR3 reads TGTGCCAGCAGCATCACAGGGGGCCTGGACTATGGCTACACCTTC. V gene TRBV11-2 combines with J gene TRBJ1-2, with 9 bases matching TRBD1. Trimming cost V 5 bases and J 3 bases; bases outside gene matches: 7. The germline CDR1 and CDR2 sequences are SGHAT and FQNNGV. CDR3 length: 15 residues.

The chain uses TRBV5-6 and TRBJ1-2, with D perhaps matching TRBD1 (6 bases). Trimming took off 4 bases at V and 3 bases at J, with 16 bases between the two ends. The germline V gene encodes CDR1 SGHDT and CDR2 YYEEEE. CDR3 length: 15 residues. The DNA of the CDR3 is TGTGCCAGCAGCGGGGGGGCGGAGGACGACTATGGCTACACCTTC. The encoded protein is CASSGGAEDDYGYTF. Looking up the rest from reference TRBV5-6 and TRBJ1-2 gives the full variable domain: DAGVTQSPTHLIKTRGQQVTLRCSPKSGHDTVSWYQQALGQGPQFIFQYYEEEERQRGNFPDRFSGHQFPNYSSELNVNALLLGDSALYLCASSGGAEDDYGYTFGSGTRLTVV.

The chain couples TRBV12-5 to TRBJ2-7; 8 positions agree with TRBD2. CDR1 and CDR2 from the germline V gene are LGHNT and FRNRAP. This CDR3 contains 15 residues. V lost 0 bases to trimming and J lost 5 bases; unmatched junction nucleotides: 6. The DNA of the CDR3 is TGTGCTAGTGGTTTGGTACAGGGACTAGTCCACGAGCAGTACTTC. It translates to CASGLVQGLVHEQYF.

This chain links TRBV7-9 with TRBJ2-7, with 9 bases lining up with TRBD2. Germline V lookup: CDR1 SEHNR, CDR2 FQNEAQ (reference sequence). The V and J ends lost 3 bases and 4 bases, in that order; junction bases with no gene match: 13. This CDR3 comprises 17 residues. In DNA form, the CDR3 reads TGTGCCAGCAGCTTGGGAACCAATAGCGGGAGAGATTACGAGCAGTACTTC. Encoded protein: CASSLGTNSGRDYEQYF.

Concerning this clone itself: This same CDR3 is encoded by further DNA sequences in the sample. The J gene is TRBJ2-3, the V gene TRBV2; 7 bases align to TRBD2. V gave up 1 base and J gave up 3 bases; unmatched junction bases: 4. This CDR3 spans 15 amino acids. Germline CDR1 SNHLY, CDR2 FYNNEI. CDR3 residues: CASSEGLAATDTQYF. DNA for the CDR3: TGTGCCAGCAGTGAAGGGCTAGCGGCAACAGATACGCAGTATTTT.

V and J are TRBV13 and TRBJ1-2, with 8 bases fitting TRBD1. After removal of 7 bases from V and 6 bases from J, the junction contained 7 bases not matched to a gene. CDR1 and CDR2 from the germline V gene are PRHDT and FYEKMQ (reference sequence). The CDR3 loop spans 13 amino acids. The CDR3 sequence: CASTFRGQDGYTF. The CDR3 nucleotides are TGTGCCAGCACCTTCAGGGGGCAGGATGGCTACACCTTC.

The rearrangement uses TRBV27 and TRBJ2-1; D is perhaps TRBD1 or TRBD2 (5 bases each). In germline, CDR1 is MNHEY, CDR2 SMNVEV (reference sequence). This CDR3 contains 16 residues. Trimming pared 0 bases from V and 3 bases from J, leaving 12 bases between. The CDR3, as DNA: TGTGCCAGCAGTTTATCAGCCGGGACGGACTACAATGAGCAGTTCTTC. Protein sequence: CASSLSAGTDYNEQFF.

The genes are TRBV9 and TRBJ2-2, with 10 bases lining up with TRBD2. V trimming: 2 bases; J trimming: 2 bases; junction bases outside the gene matches: 6. This CDR3 contains 17 residues. Per the germline V gene, CDR1 is SGDLS and CDR2 is YYNGEE. The CDR3 nucleotides read TGTGCCAGCAGCGTCCAGCGGGAGGGCCCCAACACCGGGGAGCTGTTTTTT. It encodes CASSVQREGPNTGELFF.

This chain joins TRBV11-1 and TRBJ2-3; D uncertain. From germline, CDR1 is SGHAT and CDR2 FQDESV (reference sequence). The CDR3 loop spans 12 amino acids. The V gene lost 7 bases and the J gene lost 3 bases, with 8 bases spanning the gap. CDR3 nucleotides: TGTGCCAGCAACCGTGGGACAGATACGCAGTATTTT. Its translation is CASNRGTDTQYF.

The chain uses TRBV23-1 and TRBJ1-2; tentative D call: TRBD1 (5 bases). TRBV23-1 is filed as an ORF, its function uncertain. Trimming left V 2 bases short and J 7 bases short, with 20 bases between. The CDR3 sequence is 16 residues long. The CDR3 DNA reads TGCGCCAGCAGTCAAAATCACAATGCCAGGGTCGGTGGCTACACCTTC. Translating gives CASSQNHNARVGGYTF.

This clone has just a few counts. The chain recombines TRBV21-1 with TRBJ1-5; the D segment call TRBD1 is taken from the table without a DNA check. TRBV21-1 is classified as a pseudogene. The CDR3 sequence is 18 residues long. The CDR3 region is CASSPTGTGRMTNQPQHF. The DNA for the CDR3 is TGTGCCAGCAGCCCGACCGGGACAGGGCGGATGACAAATCAGCCCCAGCATTTT.

To note about this clone: Distinct nucleotide sequences in the sample also encode this CDR3. V is TRBV7-9 and J is TRBJ2-7; 12 bases agree with TRBD1. The CDR3 runs 15 residues. The V gene end was trimmed by 5 bases and the J gene end by 4 bases; junction bases not matched to a gene: 6. CDR1 SEHNR and CDR2 FQNEAQ come from the germline V gene (reference sequence). The CDR3 sequence is CASSPGQGALYEQYF. The CDR3, as DNA: TGTGCCAGCAGCCCGGGACAGGGGGCTTTATACGAGCAGTACTTC.

The CDR3 here is CASSAADNYEQYF. DNA for the CDR3: TGTGCCAGCAGTGCAGCGGACAACTACGAGCAGTACTTC. This chain joins TRBV6-1 and TRBJ2-7, with D perhaps TRBD1 or TRBD2 (5 bases each). V was pared by 4 bases and J by 3 bases, with 10 bases between. The germline V gene encodes CDR1 MNHNS and CDR2 SASEGT. The CDR3 consists of 13 residues.

With regard to this clone: The sample carries other DNA sequences with the same CDR3. This sequence joins TRBV6-1 and TRBJ2-3; weak D call: TRBD2 (6 bases). Between the trimmed V and J ends, which lost 1 base and 1 base, there was a span of 9 bases. CDR3 length: 15 amino acids. From germline, CDR1 is MNHNS and CDR2 SASEGT. The CDR3 DNA is TGTGCCAGCAGTGAAGGGGGAGGAGGCACAGATACGCAGTATTTT. Translating it yields CASSEGGGGTDTQYF.

This clone appeared a single time. This rearrangement joins TRBV2 to TRBJ2-5; no firm D call. This CDR3 spans 13 amino acids. Germline values: CDR1 SNHLY, CDR2 FYNNEI. V was cut by 3 bases and J by 5 bases, with 10 bases left in between. CDR3 bases: TGTGCCAGCAGTGATACGCAAGGGGAGACCCAGTACTTC. Its protein is CASSDTQGETQYF.

V and J are TRBV5-4 and TRBJ2-3, with D possibly being TRBD1 or TRBD2 (5 bases each). This CDR3 region has 15 residues. Germline CDR1 SGHNT, CDR2 YYREEE (reference sequence). Trimming took off 5 bases at V and 1 base at J, with 14 bases between the two ends. Written as DNA, the CDR3 is TGTGCCAGCAGTTATGGGGTGGGGGGCACAGATACGCAGTATTTT. Its protein is CASSYGVGGTDTQYF.

Notes on this clone: This sample also contains other DNA sequences that code for the same CDR3. V and J are TRBV13 and TRBJ1-5; no clear D. The ends were cut back, 1 base at V and 4 bases at J, with 5 bases in the middle. Germline V CDR1 and CDR2: PRHDT, FYEKMQ (reference sequence). The CDR3 totals 13 residues. The CDR3 reads CASSLDGNQPQHF. Written as DNA, the CDR3 is TGTGCCAGCAGCTTAGATGGGAATCAGCCCCAGCATTTT. Full variable domain (rest looked up from reference TRBV13 and TRBJ1-5): AAGVIQSPRHLIKEKRETATLKCYPIPRHDTVYWYQQGPGQDPQFLISFYEKMQSDKGSIPDRFSAQQFSDYHSELNMSSLELGDSALYFCASSLDGNQPQHFGDGTRLSIL.

The chain recombines TRBV27 with TRBJ2-7, with D possibly being TRBD2 (6 bases). The CDR3 extends over 17 amino acids. Germline V gene sequence: CDR1 MNHEY, CDR2 SMNVEV (reference sequence). The V end was cut by 5 bases, the J end by 0 bases, with 20 bases between. CDR3 nucleotides: TGTGCCAGCAGTCCCTCCGCAAGCGGGTTACTCTCCTACGAGCAGTACTTC. This sequence encodes CASSPSASGLLSYEQYF.

The chain couples TRBV7-7 to TRBJ1-2, with D possibly being TRBD1 (6 bases). The CDR3 consists of 11 residues. The V gene's germline CDR1 is SSHAT and CDR2 FNYEAQ (reference sequence). CDR3 in DNA: TGTGCTGCAGGGGATACGGGTGGCTACACCTTC. It yields the protein CAAGDTGGYTF.

The J gene is TRBJ2-7, the V gene TRBV13, with 10 nucleotides matching TRBD1. In germline, CDR1 is PRHDT, CDR2 FYEKMQ (reference sequence). The CDR3 covers 15 residues. Trimming cost V 5 bases and J 3 bases; bases outside gene matches: 7. CDR3 region: CASSPRGQGNYEQYF. The CDR3 coding sequence is TGTGCCAGCAGCCCACGGGGACAGGGGAACTACGAGCAGTACTTC.

The CDR3 protein is CASSSLPHGIYEQYF. In nucleotides, the CDR3 is TGTGCCAGCAGTTCACTCCCACACGGAATCTACGAGCAGTACTTC. The V gene is TRBV28, the J gene TRBJ2-7; no clear D. This CDR3 spans 15 amino acids. Trimming took 4 bases from V and 3 from J, leaving 16 bases between them. CDR1 and CDR2 (germline): MDHEN, SYDVKM.